A selection of T cell receptor beta chains follows, all from one sample in a study of T cell responses to AZD1222 COVID-19 vaccine. Profiled with immunoSEQ multiplex PCR; TCRdb holds only in-frame clones, not every one. In the table there are approximately 220,000 clones, 85% to 95% of which are singletons. The sequencing here drew on peripheral blood, taken on day 0 of MenACWY control vaccination. The receptors were sampled from an adult in good health. The CDR3 runs from the conserved cysteine through the conserved F or W. The order of the fields is CDR3 length, clone size, J gene, V gene, D gene, CDR3 protein, CDR3 DNA. D genes are given only for firm matches. Size is omitted from some rows. Given values are once, few, many or a class for expanded clones.

length: 12; size: NA; J: TRBJ2-7; V: TRBV28; D: NA; CDR3: CASSFGLGEQYF; DNA: TGTGCCAGCAGTTTCGGACTGGGCGAGCAGTACTTC
length: 16; size: NA; J: TRBJ1-2; V: TRBV19; D: TRBD1; CDR3: CASSGTGTGERAGYTF; DNA: TGTGCCAGTAGTGGAACCGGGACAGGAGAGCGGGCCGGCTACACCTTC
length: 13; size: NA; J: TRBJ2-7; V: TRBV7-3; D: TRBD1; CDR3: CASSPRQGSEQYF; DNA: TGTGCCAGCAGCCCTCGACAGGGGAGCGAGCAGTACTTC
length: 14; size: NA; J: TRBJ1-2; V: TRBV28; D: NA; CDR3: CASSLSGPYYGYTF; DNA: TGTGCCAGCAGTTTATCCGGGCCCTACTATGGCTACACCTTC
length: 16; size: NA; J: TRBJ2-3; V: TRBV5-4; D: TRBD1; CDR3: CAAKRDRGSNGATQYF; DNA: TGTGCCGCAAAAAGGGACAGGGGATCAAACGGGGCTACGCAGTATTTT
length: 13; size: NA; J: TRBJ1-4; V: TRBV6-5; D: NA; CDR3: CASSWRENEKLFF; DNA: TGTGCCAGCAGTTGGCGGGAGAATGAAAAACTGTTTTTT
length: 12; size: NA; J: TRBJ2-7; V: TRBV5-4; D: TRBD1; CDR3: CASSPSGGEQYF; DNA: TGTGCCAGCAGCCCCTCAGGGGGTGAGCAGTACTTC
length: 16; size: NA; J: TRBJ1-2; V: TRBV19; D: NA; CDR3: CASSGFDSYYFYGYTF; DNA: TGTGCCAGTAGTGGGTTTGACAGTTACTACTTCTATGGCTACACCTTC
length: 12; size: NA; J: TRBJ1-6; V: TRBV6-5; D: NA; CDR3: CASSYSRTPLHF; DNA: TGTGCCAGCAGTTACTCCAGGACACCCCTCCACTTT
length: 15; size: NA; J: TRBJ1-6; V: TRBV3-1/TRBV3-2; D: NA; CDR3: CASSPGPLNNSPLHF; DNA: TGTGCCAGCAGCCCTGGTCCACTTAATAATTCACCCCTCCACTTT
length: 17; size: NA; J: TRBJ2-1; V: TRBV6-2/TRBV6-3; D: NA; CDR3: CASSYSLRGGSHDEQFF; DNA: TGTGCCAGCAGTTACTCCTTGCGGGGCGGTTCCCACGATGAGCAGTTCTTC
length: 15; size: NA; J: TRBJ2-3; V: TRBV7-2; D: NA; CDR3: CASSLGGLSTDTQYF; DNA: TGTGCCAGCAGCTTAGGGGGTCTTAGCACAGATACGCAGTATTTT
length: 14; size: NA; J: TRBJ2-7; V: TRBV21-1; D: NA; CDR3: CASIGRGFPYEQYF; DNA: TGTGCCAGCATCGGACGGGGGTTCCCCTACGAGCAGTACTTC
length: 19; size: NA; J: TRBJ1-6; V: TRBV30; D: TRBD1; CDR3: CAWSVGRGQSAGRNSPLHF; DNA: TGTGCCTGGAGTGTTGGGAGGGGGCAAAGCGCGGGGAGGAATTCACCCCTCCACTTT
length: 14; size: NA; J: TRBJ1-2; V: TRBV5-5; D: NA; CDR3: CASSLAGINYGYTF; DNA: TGTGCCAGCAGCTTGGCAGGAATTAACTATGGCTACACCTTC
length: 15; size: few; J: TRBJ2-1; V: TRBV24-1; D: NA; CDR3: CATRGRGESYNEQFF; DNA: TGTGCCACCAGGGGCAGGGGGGAATCCTACAATGAGCAGTTCTTC
length: 15; size: few; J: TRBJ1-5; V: TRBV12-5; D: NA; CDR3: CASALAERSNQPQHF; DNA: TGTGCTAGCGCGCTGGCAGAGAGGTCAAATCAGCCCCAGCATTTT
length: 14; size: NA; J: TRBJ1-5; V: TRBV24-1; D: NA; CDR3: CATSAEGSNQPQHF; DNA: TGTGCCACCAGTGCAGAGGGTAGCAATCAGCCCCAGCATTTT
length: 13; size: NA; J: TRBJ1-1; V: TRBV24-1; D: NA; CDR3: CATSDGQGAEAFF; DNA: TGTGCCACCAGTGACGGACAAGGTGCTGAAGCTTTCTTT
length: 13; size: NA; J: TRBJ1-6; V: TRBV10-1; D: NA; CDR3: CASSGQTNSPLHF; DNA: TGCGCCAGCAGTGGACAAACGAATTCACCCCTCCACTTT
length: 16; size: NA; J: TRBJ2-6; V: TRBV15; D: TRBD1; CDR3: CATSRDRLTGANVLTF; DNA: TGTGCCACCAGTAGGGACAGGCTGACTGGGGCCAACGTCCTGACTTTC
length: 15; size: NA; J: TRBJ1-6; V: TRBV5-1; D: TRBD1; CDR3: CASSTGQGPNSPLHF; DNA: TGCGCCAGCAGCACCGGACAGGGACCTAATTCACCCCTCCACTTT
length: 16; size: few; J: TRBJ1-5; V: TRBV2; D: NA; CDR3: CASSQEGGQNNQPQHF; DNA: TGTGCCAGCAGTCAAGAGGGAGGGCAGAACAATCAGCCCCAGCATTTT
length: 14; size: NA; J: TRBJ2-1; V: TRBV7-2; D: NA; CDR3: CASSLPRAVDEQFF; DNA: TGTGCCAGCAGCTTACCCAGGGCGGTGGATGAGCAGTTCTTC
length: 13; size: NA; J: TRBJ1-3; V: TRBV2; D: NA; CDR3: CASRVGRGNTIYF; DNA: TGTGCCAGCAGGGTAGGGCGAGGAAACACCATATATTTT
length: 13; size: few; J: TRBJ1-6; V: TRBV30; D: NA; CDR3: CAWSLGGDSPLHF; DNA: TGTGCCTGGAGTCTCGGGGGCGATTCACCCCTCCACTTT
length: 16; size: NA; J: TRBJ1-5; V: TRBV6-5; D: TRBD1; CDR3: CASSSSGTAAYQPQHF; DNA: TGTGCCAGCAGTTCCTCCGGGACAGCCGCATATCAGCCCCAGCATTTT
length: 15; size: NA; J: TRBJ1-1; V: TRBV13; D: NA; CDR3: CASSLGRHLNTEAFF; DNA: TGTGCCAGCAGCTTAGGTCGGCACCTGAACACTGAAGCTTTCTTT
length: 13; size: NA; J: TRBJ1-4; V: TRBV2; D: TRBD1; CDR3: CASKGQVGEKLFF; DNA: TGTGCCAGCAAGGGACAGGTGGGCGAAAAACTGTTTTTT
length: 14; size: NA; J: TRBJ1-4; V: TRBV7-9; D: NA; CDR3: CASTRRGADEKLFF; DNA: TGTGCCAGCACCCGTAGGGGGGCCGATGAAAAACTGTTTTTT
length: 14; size: NA; J: TRBJ2-3; V: TRBV9; D: TRBD1; CDR3: CASSVGTGEDTQYF; DNA: TGTGCCAGCAGCGTAGGGACAGGGGAAGATACGCAGTATTTT
length: 15; size: NA; J: TRBJ2-3; V: TRBV19; D: NA; CDR3: CASSPLWVNTDTQYF; DNA: TGTGCCAGTAGCCCCTTATGGGTTAACACAGATACGCAGTATTTT
length: 16; size: NA; J: TRBJ1-2; V: TRBV7-9; D: TRBD1; CDR3: CASSLGGQGEGYGYTF; DNA: TGTGCCAGCAGCTTAGGGGGACAGGGTGAAGGCTATGGCTACACCTTC
length: 15; size: NA; J: TRBJ1-3; V: TRBV5-6; D: TRBD1; CDR3: CASSTGQGTGNTIYF; DNA: TGTGCCAGCAGCACGGGACAGGGAACTGGAAACACCATATATTTT
length: 14; size: once; J: TRBJ1-1; V: TRBV5-1; D: TRBD1; CDR3: CASKQGAQNTEAFF; DNA: TGCGCCAGCAAACAGGGGGCGCAGAACACTGAAGCTTTCTTT
length: 16; size: NA; J: TRBJ2-7; V: TRBV27; D: TRBD1; CDR3: CASSGLTRTGPYEQYF; DNA: TGTGCCAGCAGCGGTCTCACTCGGACAGGGCCCTACGAGCAGTACTTC
length: 17; size: NA; J: TRBJ1-6; V: TRBV4-3; D: NA; CDR3: CASSQARGRIDSSPLHF; DNA: TGCGCCAGCAGCCAAGCTAGGGGGAGAATTGACTCCTCACCCCTCCACTTT
length: 14; size: NA; J: TRBJ1-4; V: TRBV5-1; D: TRBD1; CDR3: CASSSTGISEKLFF; DNA: TGCGCCAGCAGCTCGACAGGGATTTCGGAAAAACTGTTTTTT
length: 13; size: NA; J: TRBJ2-5; V: TRBV10-3; D: NA; CDR3: CAINQGGQETQYF; DNA: TGTGCCATCAACCAGGGGGGGCAAGAGACCCAGTACTTC
length: 14; size: NA; J: TRBJ1-2; V: TRBV9; D: TRBD1; CDR3: CASSPAGTGGDYTF; DNA: TGTGCCAGCAGCCCGGCCGGGACAGGGGGCGACTACACCTTC
length: 13; size: NA; J: TRBJ1-2; V: TRBV29-1; D: NA; CDR3: CSVVEGINYGYTF; DNA: TGCAGCGTTGTCGAGGGGATCAACTATGGCTACACCTTC
length: 14; size: NA; J: TRBJ1-2; V: TRBV9; D: TRBD1; CDR3: CASSVDGGQSPGTF; DNA: TGTGCCAGCAGCGTAGACGGGGGACAGTCCCCTGGCACCTTC
length: 15; size: NA; J: TRBJ1-4; V: TRBV5-6; D: NA; CDR3: CASRATAGTNEKLFF; DNA: TGTGCCAGCAGGGCAACTGCTGGGACTAATGAAAAACTGTTTTTT
length: 15; size: NA; J: TRBJ2-3; V: TRBV6-4; D: TRBD2; CDR3: CASSPLAGGPDTQYF; DNA: TGTGCCAGCAGTCCACTAGCGGGGGGCCCAGATACGCAGTATTTT
length: 13; size: once; J: TRBJ1-2; V: TRBV7-2; D: NA; CDR3: CASSLARDYGYTF; DNA: TGTGCCAGCAGCTTAGCAAGGGACTATGGCTACACCTTC
length: 12; size: NA; J: TRBJ2-7; V: TRBV5-5; D: NA; CDR3: CASSRTAYEQYF; DNA: TGTGCCAGCAGCCGGACAGCCTACGAGCAGTACTTC
length: 13; size: NA; J: TRBJ2-1; V: TRBV19; D: NA; CDR3: CASRGGVYNEQFF; DNA: TGTGCCAGTAGAGGAGGGGTCTACAATGAGCAGTTCTTC
length: 16; size: NA; J: TRBJ2-3; V: TRBV21-1; D: NA; CDR3: CASSKYPAGGTDTQYF; DNA: TGTGCCAGCAGCAAATATCCAGCGGGGGGAACAGATACGCAGTATTTT
length: 14; size: NA; J: TRBJ1-1; V: TRBV18; D: NA; CDR3: CASSRDFMNTEAFF; DNA: TGTGCCAGCTCACGAGATTTCATGAACACTGAAGCTTTCTTT